Listed here are 15 T cell receptor beta chains from one sample, sequenced in a study of early T cells in non-severe SARS-CoV-2 infection. MiXCR was run by TCRdb on the 5' RACE reads, yielding one entry per CDR3 protein. Found here are around 21,000 distinct CDR3 sequences, 4% of them singletons; the top ten hold more than 1.1%. The sequencing input was whole blood. The receptors shown here come from an adult who was a healthcare worker with PCR-confirmed SARS-CoV-2 infection or an uninfected control (not recorded which).

Many counts were recorded for this clonotype. The chain uses TRBV7-2 and TRBJ2-7; no firm D call. This CDR3 is built from 12 residues. Between the trimmed V and J ends, which lost 5 bases and 7 bases, there was a span of 12 bases. CDR1 is SGHTA, CDR2 FQGNSA, per germline. This chain's CDR3 is CASSLDRREQYF. The CDR3 bases are TGTGCCAGCAGCCTAGACCGTCGGGAGCAGTACTTC.

V and J are TRBV7-9 and TRBJ2-1; D unclear. V was cut by 5 bases and J by 2 bases, with 7 bases left in between. CDR1 and CDR2 from the germline V gene are SEHNR and FQNEAQ (reference sequence). This CDR3 comprises 13 residues. For the CDR3, the DNA is TGTGCCAGCAGCCAAACCGCCTACAATGAGCAGTTCTTC. Translated, it gives CASSQTAYNEQFF.

This clonotype was counted at least ten times. V is TRBV28 and J is TRBJ1-2, with D perhaps matching TRBD1 (5 bases). Trimming took off 10 bases at V and 2 bases at J, with 11 bases between the two ends. Per the germline V gene, CDR1 is MDHEN and CDR2 is SYDVKM. The CDR3 has 12 amino acids. DNA of the CDR3: TGTGCCACGCAACAGGTGAACTATGGCTACACCTTC. Translated, it gives CATQQVNYGYTF.

There are many counts of this clonotype. The chain joins TRBV18 to TRBJ1-2; D possibly corresponds to TRBD1 (5 bases). The CDR3 is made up of 14 amino acids. With 3 bases removed from V and 2 bases from J, the gap between germline ends came to 10 bases. Germline-derived CDR1 and CDR2 are KGHSH and LQKENI. CDR3 in DNA: TGTGCCAGCTCACCCAGACGGGACAACTATGGCTACACCTTC. The encoded protein is CASSPRRDNYGYTF.

This clonotype was seen more than once but under ten times. V is TRBV7-9 and J is TRBJ2-7; TRBD1 matches 11 bases. This CDR3 comprises 16 residues. The germline CDR1 and CDR2 sequences are SEHNR and FQNEAQ (reference sequence). J lost 5 bases, V lost 5 bases, and 11 bases had no gene match. The CDR3 nucleotides read TGTGCCAGCAGCCCTCGGACAGGGGGCTTGAATAACGAGCAGTACTTC. Encoded protein: CASSPRTGGLNNEQYF.

CDR3 protein: CASSPLAGSLYEQYF. The CDR3 bases are TGTGCCAGCAGCCCACTAGCGGGAAGCCTCTACGAGCAGTACTTC. The rearrangement joins TRBV7-8 to TRBJ2-7, with TRBD2 identical over 10 bases. CDR1 and CDR2 (germline): SGHVS, FQNEAQ. V trimming: 5 bases; J trimming: 3 bases; junction bases outside the gene matches: 7. This CDR3 comprises 15 residues.

This clonotype was observed many times. The chain combines TRBV28 with TRBJ2-3, with 7 bases that match TRBD1. V trimming: 5 bases; J trimming: 6 bases; junction bases outside the gene matches: 11. The CDR3 consists of 15 residues. The germline V gene has CDR1 MDHEN and CDR2 SYDVKM. DNA for the CDR3: TGTGCCAGCAGTAATAAACAGGGGCGGTTCGATACGCAGTATTTT. Translation: CASSNKQGRFDTQYF.

There are a few counts of this clonotype. This chain joins TRBV20-1 and TRBJ2-1; the D gene is possibly TRBD2 (6 bases). Trimming shortened V by 0 bases and J by 0 bases, and 12 bases separated the two germline ends. The CDR3 sequence is 16 residues long. Germline V gene data show CDR1 as DFQATT and CDR2 as SNEGSKA (reference sequence). CDR3 region: CSARDGRPGSYNEQFF. For the CDR3, the DNA is TGCAGTGCTAGAGATGGGAGGCCTGGCTCCTACAATGAGCAGTTCTTC.

This clonotype was counted many times. V gene TRBV11-2 combines with J gene TRBJ2-5, with D maybe TRBD1 (6 bases). CDR3 length: 13 amino acids. Germline CDR1 reads SGHAT; CDR2 reads FQNNGV. V was pared by 5 bases and J by 3 bases, with 10 bases between. The CDR3 DNA follows: TGTGCCAGCAGCCCCCGGACAGAAGAGACCCAGTACTTC. Amino acid sequence: CASSPRTEETQYF.

The chain links TRBV16 to TRBJ1-5; D unresolved. Germline-derived CDR1 and CDR2 are KGHSY and FQNENV. V was shortened by 2 bases and J by 7 bases, with 18 bases between the two germline ends. The CDR3 is 16 residues long. CDR3 sequence (DNA): TGTGCCAGCAGCCAAATAGCCATCGGGGAAGAGCAGCCCCAGCATTTT. Translated: CASSQIAIGEEQPQHF. The entire variable domain, with the rest obtained from reference TRBV16 and TRBJ1-5, is as follows: GEEVAQTPKHLVRGEGQKAKLYCAPIKGHSYVFWYQQVLKNEFKFLISFQNENVFDETGMPKERFSAKCLPNSPCSLEIQATKLEDSAVYFCASSQIAIGEEQPQHFGDGTRLSIL.

This clonotype was found many times. DNA of the CDR3: TGCGCCAGCAGCCTCTTAGGTACAGATACGCAGTATTTT. Its translation: CASSLLGTDTQYF. The chain joins TRBV4-1 to TRBJ2-3; no clear D gene. The V end was cut by 4 bases, the J end by 3 bases, with 8 bases between. The CDR3 consists of 13 residues. CDR1 is MGHRA and CDR2 is YSYEKL in the germline V gene.

The chain employs TRBV24-1 and TRBJ2-1; D unclear. Germline values: CDR1 KGHDR, CDR2 SFDVKD. The CDR3 is made up of 11 amino acids. Trimming removed 5 bases from V and 4 bases from J, with 2 bases in between. In DNA form, the CDR3 reads TGTGCCACCAGTGCGTACAATGAGCAGTTCTTC. Protein sequence: CATSAYNEQFF.

This clonotype appeared many times. The chain joins TRBV7-8 to TRBJ2-1; weak D call: TRBD2 (6 bases). Trimming left V 0 bases short and J 3 bases short, with 9 bases between. This CDR3 is built from 15 residues. Germline V gives CDR1 SGHVS, CDR2 FQNEAQ. CDR3 in amino acids: CASSLAAGSYNEQFF. CDR3 nucleotides: TGTGCCAGCAGCTTAGCGGCGGGGAGCTACAATGAGCAGTTCTTC. The full variable domain, in which reference TRBV7-8 and TRBJ2-1 provide the parts outside the CDR3, is GAGVSQSPRYKVAKRGQDVALRCDPISGHVSLFWYQQALGQGPEFLTYFQNEAQLDKSGLPSDRFFAERPEGSVSTLKIQRTQQEDSAVYLCASSLAAGSYNEQFFGPGTRLTVL.

Only one count was recorded for this clonotype. A much more abundant neighbour one base away suggests this may be a read error. CDR3 protein: CASSYLDSNTGELFF. Here the CDR3 DNA reads TGTGCCAGCAGCTACCTGGACAGTAACACCGGGGAGCTGTTTTTT. This chain joins TRBV7-8 and TRBJ2-2, with D perhaps TRBD1 (6 bases). Trimming left V 4 bases short and J 2 bases short, with 11 bases between. Germline V CDR1 and CDR2: SGHVS, FQNEAQ. The CDR3 runs to 15 residues.

At least ten counts were recorded for this clonotype. The genes are TRBV11-2 and TRBJ2-3; no clear D. Trimming cost V 4 bases and J 0 bases, with 17 bases left between them. Per germline, CDR1 SGHAT and CDR2 FQNNGV. The CDR3 covers 17 residues. CDR3 in amino acids: CASSSVPSTTSTDTQYF. The CDR3 region has the DNA TGTGCCAGCAGCTCCGTTCCCTCGACAACTAGCACAGATACGCAGTATTTT. Looking up the rest from reference TRBV11-2 and TRBJ2-3 gives the full variable domain: EAGVAQSPRYKIIEKRQSVAFWCNPISGHATLYWYQQILGQGPKLLIQFQNNGVVDDSQLPKDRFSAERLKGVDSTLKIQPAKLEDSAVYLCASSSVPSTTSTDTQYFGPGTRLTVL.